This entry concerns a single TCR beta chain. The germline V and J ends were trimmed by 0 bases and 9 bases, with 11 bases remaining between them. This CDR3 is built from 13 residues. From the RT-PCR reads, TCRdb called clonotypes with MiXCR, one entry per CDR3 protein. The sample holds hundreds of thousands of distinct CDR3 sequences, approximately 15% seen once. The specimen was memory CD4+ T cells from blood. This clonotype originated in a female donor in good health, serving as a healthy control. The chain joins TRBV12-3 or TRBV12-4 to TRBJ1-2; D is uncertain. The chain's CDR3 is CASSLASDGSYTF. The CDR3 coding sequence is TGTGCCAGCAGTTTAGCTTCAGACGGAAGCTACACCTTC.